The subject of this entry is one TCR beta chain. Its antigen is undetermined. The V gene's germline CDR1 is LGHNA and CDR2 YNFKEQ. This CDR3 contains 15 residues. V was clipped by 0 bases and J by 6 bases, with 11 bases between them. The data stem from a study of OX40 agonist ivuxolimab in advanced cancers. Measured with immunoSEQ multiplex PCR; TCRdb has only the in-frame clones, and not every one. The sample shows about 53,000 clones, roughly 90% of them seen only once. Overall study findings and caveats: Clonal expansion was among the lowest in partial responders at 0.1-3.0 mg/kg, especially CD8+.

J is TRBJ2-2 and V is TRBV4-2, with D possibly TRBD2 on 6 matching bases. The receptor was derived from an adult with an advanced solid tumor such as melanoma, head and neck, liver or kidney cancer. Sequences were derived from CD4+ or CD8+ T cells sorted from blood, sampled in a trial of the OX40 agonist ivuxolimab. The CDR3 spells CASSQDFGGSGELFF. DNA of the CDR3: TGTGCCAGCAGCCAAGATTTCGGAGGGTCCGGGGAGCTGTTTTTT.